Below are 20 T cell receptor beta chains sequenced from a single sample in a study of tumor-infiltrating lymphocytes in primary liver carcinoma. The researchers produced TCR beta cDNA from approximately 550 ng total RNA with a constant-region primer. ARM-PCR was slightly modified, and three nested multiplex PCR rounds with it gave rise to the TCR beta libraries. Investigators reported that the first two PCR rounds, at around 11 cycles each, used TRBV1-TRBV30 forward primers with a C-beta reverse primer. TCRdb analysed the multiplex PCR reads with MiXCR anew, one entry per CDR3 protein. This sample has approximately 190,000 distinct CDR3 sequences; approximately 86% occur once, and the top ten carry 15% to 20%. The tissue used was unsorted bulk material of about 19-31 mg. RNA and DNA were co-extracted from it with the AllPrep DNA/RNA mini kit. Sequenced input: tumor tissue from primary liver carcinoma. These receptors came from a man in his forties with primary liver carcinoma and hepatitis B virus infection.

Concerning this clonotype itself: Sequence at one end of the junction differs from germline and may be a read error. V and J are TRBV5-5 and TRBJ2-7; the D is unclear. Germline CDR1 reads SGHKS; CDR2 reads YYEKEE (reference sequence). This CDR3 comprises 14 residues. DNA for the CDR3: TGTGCCGGCAGCATGGTTCCATGTGAAGGAGAGCAGTACTTC. Amino acid sequence: CAGSMVPCEGEQYF. The full variable domain, its missing parts supplied by reference TRBV5-5 and TRBJ2-7, is DAGVTQSPTHLIKTRGQQVTLRCSPISGHKSVSWYQQVLGQGPQFIFQYYEKEERGRGNFPDRFSARQFPNYSSELNVNALLLGDSALYLCAGSMVPCEGEQYFGPGTRLTVT.

For this clonotype: One junction end does not reproduce the germline sequence, and a read error may be involved. The chain combines TRBV11-1 with TRBJ2-4; the D gene is possibly TRBD2 (6 bases). The V gene's germline CDR1 is SGHAT and CDR2 FQDESV (reference sequence). The CDR3 totals 17 residues. CDR3 residues: CVSSFPVTGGTKNFQYF. CDR3 nucleotides: TGTGTCAGCAGCTTTCCCGTGACTGGCGGGACCAAAAACTTTCAGTACTTC. The complete variable domain, with remaining parts taken from reference TRBV11-1 and TRBJ2-4, reads EAEVAQSPRYKITEKSQAVAFWCDPISGHATLYWYRQILGQGPELLVQFQDESVVDDSQLPKDRFSAERLKGVDSTLKIQPAELGDSAMYLCVSSFPVTGGTKNFQYFGAGTRLSVL.

This clonotype has ten or more counts. The V and J genes are TRBV5-1 and TRBJ2-1, with 7 bases that match TRBD2. CDR3 length: 16 residues. Germline values: CDR1 SGHRS, CDR2 YFSETQ. J was trimmed by 4 bases and V by 1 base; bases with no gene match: 8. The CDR3: CASSLTGGSRYNEQFF. CDR3 nucleotides: TGCGCCAGCAGCTTGACAGGCGGGAGTAGATACAATGAGCAGTTCTTC.

Note on this clonotype: The conserved phenylalanine or tryptophan normally closing the CDR3 is absent here, so this likely arose from a read error. This chain links TRBV12-3 or TRBV12-4 with TRBJ1-1; D is undetermined. The V gene lost 6 bases and the J gene lost 6 bases, with 11 bases spanning the gap. There are 12 residues in the CDR3. CDR3 amino acids: CASSYVTAEAFY. In nucleotides, the CDR3 is TGTGCCAGCAGCTATGTGACGGCTGAAGCTTTCTAT.

About this clonotype: A much bigger clone sits one base away, suggesting this may be a read error. The V gene is TRBV5-1, the J gene TRBJ2-5; 10 nucleotides line up with TRBD2. The CDR3 loop spans 14 amino acids. Germline lookup yields CDR1 SGHRS and CDR2 YFSETQ. The CDR3 DNA reads as TGCGGCAGCAGCGAAGCGGGAGGGAGCGAGACCCAGTACTTC. As protein: CGSSEAGGSETQYF.

The chain combines TRBV28 with TRBJ2-7; D may correspond to TRBD1 or TRBD2 (5 bases each). The V end was cut by 10 bases, the J end by 7 bases, with 20 bases between. CDR1 MDHEN and CDR2 SYDVKM come from the germline V gene. The CDR3 sequence is 13 residues long. Here the CDR3 DNA reads TGTGCCAATACCTCCGCCCGGGGCGGAGAGCAGTACTTC. Protein product: CANTSARGGEQYF.

Turning to this clonotype: A read error may be the cause here, since a much bigger clone is one base away. The chain is built from TRBV5-6 and TRBJ1-5; no definite D call. This CDR3 region has 16 residues. Per the germline V gene, CDR1 is SGHDT and CDR2 is YYEEEE. CDR3 loop: CASSLGISYSNQLQHF. The CDR3 DNA is TGTGCCAGCAGCTTGGGGATCTCCTATAGCAATCAGCTCCAGCATTTT.

Concerning this clonotype: Its ends do not fully match the called genes, so a read error is possible. The chain employs TRBV6-1 and TRBJ2-7, with D perhaps TRBD1 (5 bases). Looked up from germline, CDR1 is MNHNS and CDR2 is SASEGT. CDR3 length: 13 amino acids. The CDR3 loop is CGSSGHGADEQYF. In DNA form, the CDR3 reads TGTGGCAGCAGTGGGCATGGGGCGGACGAGCAGTACTTC.

There are a few counts of this clonotype. The V gene is TRBV21-1, the J gene TRBJ2-4; the table's D call, TRBD1, has no DNA check behind it. TRBV21-1 is assigned pseudogene status. This CDR3 has 17 residues. CDR3 protein: CANSLGTARVSKNIQYF. CDR3 DNA sequence: TGTGCCAACAGCCTAGGAACGGCCCGGGTGTCCAAAAACATTCAGTACTTC.

As to this clonotype: In this CDR3 the conserved last residue, phenylalanine or tryptophan, is missing, so a read error is likely. Because the CDR3's place on the DNA is in doubt, the DNA is left out and the CDR3 is given as listed by TCRdb. V is TRBV4-3 and J is TRBJ2-7; the table's D call, TRBD2, was not checked against the DNA. The CDR3 comprises 12 residues, both ends counted. Germline loops: CDR1 LGHNA, CDR2 YSLEER. The CDR3 loop reads CASSQGGGEQNL.

For this clonotype: This is likely a read error, given that the CDR3 carries no conserved phenylalanine or tryptophan at its end. The J gene is TRBJ2-2, the V gene TRBV12-3 or TRBV12-4; 7 nucleotides agree with TRBD2. CDR3 size: 15 residues. CDR3: CASTLTSGNSGELFL. The DNA of the CDR3 is TGTGCCAGCACCCTGACAAGCGGGAACAGCGGGGAGCTGTTTCTT.

The chain recombines TRBV7-8 with TRBJ1-2; D is possibly TRBD1 (6 bases). Trimming removed 2 bases at V and 9 bases at J, with 22 bases between. The germline gives CDR1 SGHVS, CDR2 FQNEAQ. This CDR3 has 16 amino acids. CDR3 sequence reads: CASSLPRQGLEYSYTF. CDR3 sequence (DNA): TGTGCCAGCAGCTTACCCCGCCAGGGGTTAGAGTATAGCTACACCTTC.

As to this clonotype: The CDR3 end shows no conserved phenylalanine or tryptophan, and so a read error is likely. The DNA is left out, because the CDR3 cannot be placed on it with certainty; the CDR3 is given as TCRdb lists it. The chain is built from TRBV10-2 and TRBJ2-7; the D call in the table, TRBD1, was not verified against the DNA. The germline V gene encodes CDR1 WSHSY and CDR2 SAAADI. The CDR3 is 13 residues long, counting both termini. This CDR3 reads CASSPGSSYEHYS.

This clonotype was recorded once. This could be a read error, since a much larger clone is one nucleotide away. The chain employs TRBV28 and TRBJ1-5; tentatively, D is TRBD1 (5 bases). The CDR3 loop spans 15 amino acids. CDR1 MDHEN and CDR2 SYDVKM come from the germline V gene. The V and J ends lost 5 bases and 3 bases respectively, with 14 bases between them. CDR3 sequence reads: CASSTGALDNQPQHF. The CDR3 DNA sequence: TGTGCCAGCAGTACCGGGGCACTAGACAATCAGCCCCAGCATTTT.

This sequence joins TRBV7-8 and TRBJ2-7; no firm D call. The CDR3 loop spans 13 amino acids. V lost 3 bases and J lost 7, with 13 bases in between. Germline V gene sequence: CDR1 SGHVS, CDR2 FQNEAQ. The DNA of the CDR3 is TGTGCCAGCAGCTTTACTACCGCATATGAGCAGTACTTC. Amino acid sequence: CASSFTTAYEQYF. Supplemented by reference TRBV7-8 and TRBJ2-7, the full variable domain reads GAGVSQSPRYKVAKRGQDVALRCDPISGHVSLFWYQQALGQGPEFLTYFQNEAQLDKSGLPSDRFFAERPEGSVSTLKIQRTQQEDSAVYLCASSFTTAYEQYFGPGTRLTVT.

Regarding this clonotype: This CDR3 fails to terminate in the conserved phenylalanine or tryptophan, so it likely reflects a read error. The CDR3 reads CASSQEAEVEQFS. The CDR3 DNA sequence: TGCGCCAGCAGCCAAGAGGCGGAGGTCGAGCAGTTCTCC. This chain joins TRBV4-3 and TRBJ2-1, with D perhaps TRBD2 (5 bases). V was pared by 0 bases and J by 10 bases, with 10 bases between. Germline V lookup: CDR1 LGHNA, CDR2 YSLEER. The CDR3 totals 13 residues.

A note on this clonotype: The junction and the germline gene differ at one end; a read error may be behind it. The rearrangement uses TRBV6-5 and TRBJ2-7, with a tentative D call TRBD2 (6 bases). CDR1 MNHEY and CDR2 SVGAGI come from the germline V gene. The CDR3 contains 18 residues. CDR3 in amino acids: CTSSSLQSMTRGTDEQYF. The CDR3 DNA is TGTACCAGCAGTTCACTCCAGTCTATGACTAGAGGGACGGACGAACAGTACTTC.

Note on this clonotype: Sequence at one end of the junction differs from germline and may be a read error. This sequence joins TRBV29-1 and TRBJ1-1; weak D call: TRBD1 (5 bases). Germline V gene lookup returns CDR1 SQVTM and CDR2 ANQGSEA. The CDR3 extends over 14 amino acids. The CDR3 DNA is TGCATCGTTGATTCGGCAGGGAGTTACACTGAAGCTTTCTTT. Its translation is CIVDSAGSYTEAFF. Filled out from reference TRBV29-1 and TRBJ1-1, the complete variable domain reads SAVISQKPSRDICQRGTSLTIQCQVDSQVTMMFWYRQQPGQSLTLIATANQGSEATYESGFVIDKFPISRPNLTFSTLTVSNMSPEDSSIYLCIVDSAGSYTEAFFGQGTRLTVV.

This chain connects TRBV29-1 to TRBJ1-1, with D possibly being TRBD1 (5 bases). The germline gives CDR1 SQVTM, CDR2 ANQGSEA. The CDR3 is 15 amino acids. The CDR3 region has the DNA TGCGGCGGTGGATCGGGTTGGGGGATGAACACTGAAGCTTTCTTT. The encoded protein is CGGGSGWGMNTEAFF.

Comment on this clonotype: At one end the junction does not follow the germline gene, possibly because of a read error. The genes are TRBV11-2 and TRBJ2-5, with D possibly being TRBD1 (6 bases). Germline V gives CDR1 SGHAT, CDR2 FQNNGV. The CDR3 is 15 amino acids. The CDR3 loop reads CASSLWSAPGVTQYF. The CDR3 region has the DNA TGTGCCAGCAGCCTCTGGTCAGCCCCAGGGGTGACCCAGTATTTC.